The 19 T cell receptor beta chains below were found in one sample sequenced in a study of blood T cell repertoires in COVID-19. Clones were read by immunoSEQ multiplex PCR, and TCRdb kept only the in-frame ones, dropping some. The data show some 220,000 clones, 70% to 90% seen once. The sequenced sample consisted of peripheral blood. All receptors come from a woman between 18 and 29 years old who had recovered from COVID-19.

This clone was seen a few times. This chain uses TRBV16 with TRBJ1-1, with D possibly matching TRBD1 (6 bases). The germline gives CDR1 KGHSY, CDR2 FQNENV. This CDR3 comprises 14 residues. The V end was cut by 0 bases, the J end by 5 bases, with 10 bases between. Here the CDR3 reads CASSQSPGETEAFF. CDR3 coding DNA: TGTGCCAGCAGCCAATCGCCAGGGGAGACTGAAGCTTTCTTT.

The genes are TRBV27 and TRBJ1-1, with D possibly matching TRBD1 (5 bases). V was pared by 3 bases and J by 10 bases, with 15 bases between. Germline V gene data show CDR1 as MNHEY and CDR2 as SMNVEV (reference sequence). The CDR3 is made up of 13 amino acids. CDR3 region: CASSLAGLAGAFF. CDR3 nucleotides: TGTGCCAGCAGTTTGGCAGGGTTGGCCGGAGCTTTCTTT.

DNA for the CDR3: TGTGCCAGCAGCTCTAGAGGTGGCGGGAGTACGACAGATACGCAGTATTTT. Protein: CASSSRGGGSTTDTQYF. The rearrangement uses TRBV7-8 and TRBJ2-3, with 7 bases lining up with TRBD2. The CDR3 covers 17 residues. V gave up 4 bases and J gave up 3 bases; unmatched junction bases: 13. Germline CDR1 is SGHVS and CDR2 is FQNEAQ.

This clone was detected only once. The chain combines TRBV18 with TRBJ2-2, with D possibly TRBD1 on 7 matching bases. Trimming pared 3 bases from V and 4 bases from J, leaving 15 bases between. The V gene's germline CDR1 is KGHSH and CDR2 LQKENI. This CDR3 is 16 amino acids long. The CDR3 reads CASSPAEGARTGELFF. In DNA, the CDR3 is TGTGCCAGCTCACCGGCGGAGGGGGCCCGCACCGGGGAGCTGTTTTTT.

This clone was observed a handful of times. V is TRBV6-5 and J is TRBJ2-7; D might be TRBD2 (5 bases). Germline V gene sequence: CDR1 MNHEY, CDR2 SVGAGI. The CDR3 runs 14 residues. The V gene lost 2 bases and the J gene lost 5 bases, with 13 bases spanning the gap. The CDR3 sequence: CASSYEDSLDEQYF. The CDR3 DNA reads as TGTGCCAGCAGTTACGAGGACTCCTTAGACGAGCAGTACTTC.

The V call is TRBV6-1, the J call TRBJ1-1; no clear D. Germline lookup yields CDR1 MNHNS and CDR2 SASEGT. Trimming shortened V by 3 bases and J by 4 bases, and 15 bases separated the two germline ends. The CDR3 length is 15 residues. This CDR3 reads CASSDDSPGFTEAFF. Here the CDR3 DNA reads TGTGCCAGCAGTGATGACTCCCCTGGGTTCACTGAAGCTTTCTTT.

V and J are TRBV25-1 and TRBJ2-4; a weak D match, TRBD2 (5 bases). The CDR3 has 16 residues. V lost 2 bases and J 2 bases, leaving 13 bases between the germline ends. CDR1 is MGHDK and CDR2 is SYGVNS in the germline V gene. CDR3 protein: CASSEASGVSKNIQYF. The DNA for the CDR3 is TGTGCCAGCAGTGAAGCAAGCGGCGTCTCCAAAAACATTCAGTACTTC.

The chain has TRBV9 and TRBJ1-2, with 8 nucleotides matching TRBD1. CDR1 SGDLS and CDR2 YYNGEE come from the germline V gene. The CDR3 covers 15 residues. V shed 3 bases and J 5 bases; nucleotides not matched to a gene: 9. CDR3: CASSEQGGGPYGYTF. The CDR3 DNA reads as TGTGCCAGCAGCGAACAGGGGGGTGGGCCTTATGGCTACACCTTC. Full variable domain (missing parts from reference TRBV9 and TRBJ1-2): DSGVTQTPKHLITATGQRVTLRCSPRSGDLSVYWYQQSLDQGLQFLIQYYNGEERAKGNILERFSAQQFPDLHSELNLSSLELGDSALYFCASSEQGGGPYGYTFGSGTRLTVV.

V and J are TRBV7-2 and TRBJ2-5; 8 bases are a match to TRBD2. Trimming removed 0 bases from V and 4 bases from J; junction bases left unmatched: 4. Germline V CDR1 and CDR2: SGHTA, FQGNSA. This CDR3 region has 15 residues. The CDR3 DNA reads TGTGCCAGCAGCTTAGCTCCGGGACTAGTAGAGACCCAGTACTTC. Its translation is CASSLAPGLVETQYF.

The genes are TRBV6-6 and TRBJ2-7; TRBD2 agrees at 13 bases. V was clipped by 6 bases and J by 5 bases; unmatched bases: 13. The CDR3 contains 17 residues. Per germline, CDR1 MNHNY and CDR2 SVGAGI (reference sequence). The CDR3 loop reads CASSRPGLAGRSNEQYF. CDR3 DNA: TGTGCCAGCAGCCGACCGGGACTAGCGGGAAGGAGCAACGAGCAGTACTTC.

The chain recombines TRBV5-4 with TRBJ2-3, with D possibly being TRBD2 (6 bases). This CDR3 contains 15 residues. Germline CDR1 SGHNT, CDR2 YYREEE (reference sequence). V lost 2 bases, J lost 1 base, and 11 bases lay in between. The CDR3 coding sequence is TGTGCCAGCAGCTTAGTGGCTAGCGGCACAGATACGCAGTATTTT. Amino acid sequence: CASSLVASGTDTQYF.

The V call is TRBV19, the J call TRBJ1-5; perhaps TRBD1 as D (5 bases). Trimming shortened V by 3 bases and J by 0 bases, and 9 bases separated the two germline ends. The germline CDR1 and CDR2 sequences are LNHDA and SQIVND (reference sequence). This CDR3 comprises 15 residues. The CDR3 is CASSIRQPSNQPQHF. The CDR3 bases are TGTGCCAGTAGTATTCGACAGCCTAGCAATCAGCCCCAGCATTTT.

V gene TRBV30 combines with J gene TRBJ2-3, with TRBD2 identical over 13 bases. Germline assignment: CDR1 GTSNPN and CDR2 SVGIG (reference sequence). After removal of 5 bases from V and 4 bases from J, the junction contained 6 bases not matched to a gene. CDR3 size: 15 residues. This CDR3 is CAWVGLAGMADTQYF. CDR3 DNA sequence: TGTGCCTGGGTGGGACTAGCGGGAATGGCAGATACGCAGTATTTT.

This chain joins TRBV11-2 and TRBJ2-5, with 8 bases fitting TRBD2. This CDR3 is built from 16 residues. J gave up 3 bases and V 5 bases, and 11 bases lay outside the gene matches. Germline V lookup: CDR1 SGHAT, CDR2 FQNNGV. The CDR3 is CASSPEAGAYEETQYF. CDR3 nucleotides: TGTGCCAGCAGCCCTGAAGCGGGAGCGTATGAAGAGACCCAGTACTTC.

This sequence joins TRBV4-2 and TRBJ2-3; 16 bases are shared with TRBD2. The germline gives CDR1 LGHNA, CDR2 YNFKEQ. There are 19 residues in the CDR3. With 2 bases clipped from V and 4 bases from J, the junction kept 9 bases outside the gene matches. The CDR3 protein is CASSQTGLAGGMGPDTQYF. The CDR3 coding sequence is TGTGCCAGCAGCCAAACGGGACTAGCGGGAGGGATGGGTCCAGATACGCAGTATTTT.

V gene TRBV27 combines with J gene TRBJ1-4; TRBD1 might be the D (6 bases). Germline assignment: CDR1 MNHEY and CDR2 SMNVEV (reference sequence). The V end lost 7 bases, the J end lost 0 bases, and 12 bases lay between the germline ends. The CDR3 length is 15 residues. The CDR3 nucleotides read TGTGCCAGCAAAGTCGGACAGACAACTAATGAAAAACTGTTTTTT. It is translated as CASKVGQTTNEKLFF.

J is TRBJ2-7 and V is TRBV3-1 (or the pseudogene TRBV3-2); D gene unclear. The ends were cut back, 1 base at V and 12 bases at J, with 16 bases in the middle. The CDR3 runs 13 residues. The germline gives CDR1 LGHDT, CDR2 YNNKEL (reference sequence). The CDR3 here is CASSQGSISTWYF. The CDR3 nucleotides read TGTGCCAGCAGCCAAGGTAGTATAAGTACGTGGTACTTC.

The chain carries TRBV2 and TRBJ2-2; tentatively, D is TRBD1 (6 bases). The CDR3 totals 15 residues. Germline assignment: CDR1 SNHLY and CDR2 FYNNEI. With 4 bases removed from V and 4 bases from J, the gap between germline ends came to 13 bases. The CDR3: CASSGQETPTGELFF. In nucleotides, the CDR3 is TGTGCCAGCAGTGGACAGGAAACACCCACCGGGGAGCTGTTTTTT.

V gene TRBV6-6 combines with J gene TRBJ1-5; 11 positions match TRBD1. The V and J ends lost 5 bases and 1 base, in that order; junction bases with no gene match: 7. The germline V gene has CDR1 MNHNY and CDR2 SVGAGI (reference sequence). This CDR3 is built from 17 residues. CDR3: CASSPRWDRGSNQPQHF. The DNA of the CDR3 is TGTGCCAGCAGTCCACGGTGGGACAGGGGGAGCAATCAGCCCCAGCATTTT.